This TCR beta chain was sequenced for a study of shared clonotypes between healthy human individuals. Using immunoSEQ multiplex PCR, the repertoire was profiled, and TCRdb retains in-frame clones only, with some absent. The repertoire consists of about 2.3 million clones, with approximately 93% occurring once and the leading ten covering 0.35% to 0.5%. V shed 5 bases and J shed 3 bases, with 13 bases lying between them. The CDR3 is 15 residues long. CDR1 and CDR2 (germline): MNHEY, SMNVEV (reference sequence). The gene calls are TRBV27 and TRBJ2-2; D call uncertain. The sequenced sample was naive CD4+ T cells from PBMCs. Subset in this sample: CD45RA+ positively selected. The clonotype comes from a man in his late teens or twenties in good health. Some clones in this sample may be carry-over from other donors' samples. In DNA form, the CDR3 reads TGTGCCAGCAGTCCCCCGGGTCGCGACACCGGGGAGCTGTTTTTT. Its protein is CASSPPGRDTGELFF.